Below, 32 T cell receptor beta chains from the same sample are listed, as sequenced in a study of T cells in Graves' hyperthyroidism and ophthalmopathy. Amplification of TCR beta CDR3 regions was performed using RNA transcripts as template. The TCR CDR3 first-round RT-PCR relied on the HTBI primer set. Each CDR3 protein is one row after TCRdb ran MiXCR on the multiplex PCR reads. The sample yields approximately 380,000 distinct CDR3 sequences, under 20% seen once. Specimen: blood. These receptors were collected from a man aged 18 to 35 with Graves' ophthalmopathy.

The chain combines TRBV7-8 with TRBJ2-1; 11 nucleotides line up with TRBD2. With 5 bases clipped from V and 1 base from J, the junction kept 4 bases outside the gene matches. CDR1 and CDR2 from the germline V gene are SGHVS and FQNEAQ. This CDR3 is 16 amino acids long. The CDR3 here is CASSALAGGSYNEQFF. DNA for the CDR3: TGTGCCAGCAGCGCCTTAGCGGGGGGGTCCTACAATGAGCAGTTCTTC.

Many counts were recorded for this clonotype. This chain connects TRBV5-6 to TRBJ2-1; TRBD2 matches at 11 bases. Germline lookup yields CDR1 SGHDT and CDR2 YYEEEE. This CDR3 spans 15 amino acids. Unmatched junction bases numbered 4, after V lost 3 bases and J lost 5 bases. The CDR3 bases are TGTGCCAGCAGCTCCACTAGCGGGGGCAACAATGAGCAGTTCTTC. This gives the protein CASSSTSGGNNEQFF.

The chain is built from TRBV6-1 and TRBJ1-1, with D possibly matching TRBD1 (6 bases). V shed 3 bases and J shed 5 bases, with 16 bases lying between them. Germline loops: CDR1 MNHNS, CDR2 SASEGT. This CDR3 contains 15 residues. The chain's CDR3 is CASSDHREGGTEAFF. In DNA, the CDR3 is TGTGCCAGCAGTGACCACAGGGAGGGGGGGACTGAAGCTTTCTTT.

This clonotype was seen repeatedly, ten times or more. The rearrangement uses TRBV20-1 and TRBJ2-7, with a weak D call TRBD1 (5 bases). Germline V gene lookup returns CDR1 DFQATT and CDR2 SNEGSKA (reference sequence). V lost 6 bases and J lost 4, with 16 bases in between. This CDR3 contains 13 residues. The CDR3 sequence: CSAKGQTDYEQYF. The CDR3 DNA is TGCAGTGCCAAAGGCCAGACAGATTACGAGCAGTACTTC.

In regard to this clonotype: A much larger clone differs from this one at a single base, so this may be a read error. The chain carries TRBV28 and TRBJ1-1, with D perhaps matching TRBD1 (6 bases). This CDR3 has 10 amino acids. Germline lookup yields CDR1 MDHEN and CDR2 SYDVKM. Trimming removed 11 bases from V and 8 bases from J, with 12 bases in between. Here the CDR3 DNA reads TGTGCCGCCTCAGACAGGGAAGCTTTCTTT. Translated: CAASDREAFF.

The sample holds many counts of this clonotype. The chain employs TRBV12-3 or TRBV12-4 and TRBJ2-3; 7 bases fit TRBD1. CDR3 length equals 14 residues. V lost 6 bases, J lost 1 base, and 4 bases stayed unmatched. This chain's CDR3 is CASSDRAGTDTQYF. CDR3 coding DNA: TGTGCCAGCAGCGACAGGGCGGGCACAGATACGCAGTATTTT.

This clonotype was seen just once. The chain employs TRBV19 and TRBJ1-5, with 8 positions matching TRBD1. The CDR3 consists of 15 residues. Trimming removed 7 bases from V and 7 bases from J; junction bases left unmatched: 12. Germline V gene sequence: CDR1 LNHDA, CDR2 SQIVND (reference sequence). Here the CDR3 reads CASTPTQGAGQPQHF. The CDR3 nucleotides are TGTGCCAGTACTCCGACCCAGGGGGCTGGACAGCCCCAGCATTTT.

The chain links TRBV7-9 to TRBJ2-7; D remains unclear. Trimming pared 1 base from V and 2 bases from J, leaving 12 bases between. In germline, CDR1 is SEHNR, CDR2 FQNEAQ (reference sequence). This CDR3 region has 15 residues. The CDR3 nucleotides read TGTGCCAGCAGCTTAGGAGGCGAGGCTACCTACGAGCAGTACTTC. It is translated as CASSLGGEATYEQYF.

The chain uses TRBV6-1 and TRBJ2-7; D remains ambiguous. Germline lookup yields CDR1 MNHNS and CDR2 SASEGT. The CDR3 runs to 16 residues. V lost 0 bases and J 3 bases, leaving 15 bases between the germline ends. The CDR3 bases are TGTGCCAGCAGTGAAGCGCACGGTTTTCGCGTCTACGAGCAGTACTTC. It specifies CASSEAHGFRVYEQYF.

The rearrangement uses TRBV27 and TRBJ2-1; D ambiguous. CDR3 length: 12 residues. CDR1 and CDR2 (germline): MNHEY, SMNVEV (reference sequence). The V gene lost 6 bases and the J gene lost 4 bases, with 7 bases spanning the gap. CDR3 sequence reads: CASRTPYNEQFF. The CDR3 DNA is TGTGCCAGCAGGACCCCGTACAATGAGCAGTTCTTC.

This clonotype was seen many times. The chain uses TRBV5-1 and TRBJ1-5; D is possibly TRBD1 (5 bases). The CDR3 covers 14 residues. Germline CDR1 reads SGHRS; CDR2 reads YFSETQ. V shed 4 bases and J shed 5 bases, with 13 bases lying between them. The CDR3 nucleotides are TGCGCCAGCAGCCCGGGGGACGTGGATCAGCCCCAGCATTTT. Translated, it gives CASSPGDVDQPQHF.

This chain connects TRBV4-1 to TRBJ2-2; D is uncertain. Trimming took 2 bases from V and 0 from J, leaving 10 bases between them. Germline CDR1 MGHRA, CDR2 YSYEKL. The CDR3 consists of 16 residues. CDR3 in DNA: TGCGCCAGCAGCCAAAAACAGCCCCCGAACACCGGGGAGCTGTTTTTT. It is translated as CASSQKQPPNTGELFF.

The chain couples TRBV9 to TRBJ1-2; D gene uncertain. CDR1 and CDR2 from the germline V gene are SGDLS and YYNGEE. V lost 8 bases, J lost 6 bases, and 20 bases lay in between. This CDR3 is built from 14 residues. CDR3 sequence: CARGQRHGSNGYTF. Here the CDR3 DNA reads TGTGCCAGAGGGCAGCGGCACGGATCGAATGGCTACACCTTC.

This sequence joins TRBV28 and TRBJ2-7; TRBD2 might be the D (5 bases). With 6 bases removed from V and 2 bases from J, the gap between germline ends came to 11 bases. Germline CDR1 MDHEN, CDR2 SYDVKM. The CDR3 loop spans 13 amino acids. The CDR3, as DNA: TGTGCCAGCAGGCGCTCGGGAACCTACGAGCAGTACTTC. Its protein is CASRRSGTYEQYF.

This clonotype was seen ten or more times. The rearrangement uses TRBV20-1 and TRBJ1-2, with no clear D. Germline lookup yields CDR1 DFQATT and CDR2 SNEGSKA (reference sequence). V gave up 0 bases and J gave up 4 bases, with 6 bases separating them. CDR3 size: 12 residues. Here the CDR3 reads CSARDRSYGYTF. DNA for the CDR3: TGCAGTGCTAGAGATAGGTCCTATGGCTACACCTTC.

Ten or more counts support this clonotype. The chain joins TRBV7-9 to TRBJ1-2; the D gene is possibly TRBD1 (6 bases). The CDR3 spans 14 residues. Germline V gene sequence: CDR1 SEHNR, CDR2 FQNEAQ (reference sequence). Trimming pared 1 base from V and 4 bases from J, leaving 10 bases between. CDR3 sequence (DNA): TGTGCCAGCAGCTTAGGGACAGATTTCTATGGCTACACCTTC. It codes for CASSLGTDFYGYTF.

The chain employs TRBV12-3 or TRBV12-4 and TRBJ1-1, with D perhaps matching TRBD1 (5 bases). The V end was cut by 6 bases, the J end by 1 base, with 15 bases between. The CDR3 is 15 residues long. The CDR3 protein is CASSADTRANTEAFF. The CDR3, as DNA: TGTGCCAGCAGCGCGGACACTAGGGCGAACACTGAAGCTTTCTTT.

This clonotype occurred many times. The CDR3 DNA sequence: TGTGCCAGCAGTTCCCTCGCGGACTATCTAAAAGAGACCCAGTACTTC. Its translation is CASSSLADYLKETQYF. J is TRBJ2-5 and V is TRBV6-2 or TRBV6-3, with D perhaps TRBD2 (6 bases). Germline V CDR1 and CDR2: MNHEY, SVGEGT. CDR3 size: 16 residues. Trimming pared 4 bases from V and 3 bases from J, leaving 18 bases between.

The chain carries TRBV6-1 and TRBJ1-5; unclear D gene. V was trimmed by 5 bases and J by 0 bases, leaving 11 bases between them. Germline lookup yields CDR1 MNHNS and CDR2 SASEGT. The CDR3 consists of 15 residues. CDR3: CASSRQGYSNQPQHF. The CDR3 nucleotides are TGTGCCAGCAGTAGACAAGGATATAGCAATCAGCCCCAGCATTTT.

This clonotype was counted only a few times. The chain links TRBV3-1 to TRBJ1-6; the match to TRBD1 covers 9 bases. The germline CDR1 and CDR2 sequences are LGHDT and YNNKEL (reference sequence). V gave up 3 bases and J gave up 14 bases; unmatched junction bases: 5. The CDR3 consists of 13 residues. The chain's CDR3 is CASSQGQGRALHF. The CDR3 DNA reads TGTGCCAGCAGCCAGGGACAGGGTAGGGCCCTCCACTTT.

This clonotype was counted at least ten times. This sequence joins TRBV3-1 and TRBJ1-6; the D is unclear. CDR3 length: 12 amino acids. V lost 2 bases and J lost 8, with 4 bases in between. Germline V CDR1 and CDR2: LGHDT, YNNKEL (reference sequence). The CDR3 DNA reads as TGTGCCAGCAGCCAACCCGATTCACCCCTCCACTTT. This codes for CASSQPDSPLHF.

Many counts were recorded for this clonotype. The chain employs TRBV10-3 and TRBJ1-6; the match to TRBD1 covers 9 bases. Germline V gene lookup returns CDR1 ENHRY and CDR2 SYGVKD. J lost 6 bases, V lost 3 bases, and 3 bases had no gene match. There are 15 residues in the CDR3. For the CDR3, the DNA is TGTGCCATCAGTGAAGACAGGGGGGTTAATTCACCCCTCCACTTT. Translation: CAISEDRGVNSPLHF.

This clonotype has a count of ten or more. The genes are TRBV3-1 and TRBJ2-7; perhaps TRBD1 as D (6 bases). The CDR3 length is 13 residues. With 3 bases removed from V and 4 bases from J, the gap between germline ends came to 10 bases. From germline, CDR1 is LGHDT and CDR2 YNNKEL (reference sequence). The CDR3, as DNA: TGTGCCAGCAGCCAGGCAGACAGGTACGAGCAGTACTTC. Translated, it gives CASSQADRYEQYF.

In its sample, this clonotype was seen many times. The chain combines TRBV10-3 with TRBJ1-5; weak D call: TRBD1 (5 bases). The germline gives CDR1 ENHRY, CDR2 SYGVKD. This CDR3 is 14 amino acids long. Trimming shortened V by 6 bases and J by 3 bases, and 12 bases separated the two germline ends. This CDR3 is CAIRRGGDNQPQHF. Here the CDR3 DNA reads TGTGCCATCAGGAGGGGAGGGGACAATCAGCCCCAGCATTTT.

The V and J genes are TRBV16 and TRBJ1-3; D possibly corresponds to TRBD1 (5 bases). With 0 bases removed from V and 7 bases from J, the gap between germline ends came to 13 bases. The germline CDR1 and CDR2 sequences are KGHSY and FQNENV. The CDR3 sequence is 15 residues long. In DNA, the CDR3 is TGTGCCAGCAGCCAATCTCTAACAGAGGGGAACACCATATATTTT. This gives the protein CASSQSLTEGNTIYF.

This clonotype has a handful of counts. The genes are TRBV4-2 and TRBJ2-2; 7 bases are shared with TRBD2. With 0 bases clipped from V and 3 bases from J, the junction kept 4 bases outside the gene matches. The germline CDR1 and CDR2 sequences are LGHNA and YNFKEQ. The CDR3 has 16 amino acids. DNA of the CDR3: TGTGCCAGCAGCCAAGAGGTGGGGGGGTACACCGGGGAGCTGTTTTTT. Encoded protein: CASSQEVGGYTGELFF.

This clonotype was recorded many times. The chain has TRBV7-9 and TRBJ2-1; D may be TRBD2 (5 bases). Trimming took 4 bases from V and 5 from J, leaving 15 bases between them. The germline V gene has CDR1 SEHNR and CDR2 FQNEAQ (reference sequence). The CDR3 loop spans 15 amino acids. CDR3 protein: CASSSGELYHNEQFF. The CDR3 coding sequence is TGTGCCAGCAGCTCCGGGGAGCTTTACCACAATGAGCAGTTCTTC.

This chain uses TRBV2 with TRBJ2-5; D remains ambiguous. Trimming took off 7 bases at V and 6 bases at J, with 9 bases between the two ends. Germline CDR1 is SNHLY and CDR2 is FYNNEI. CDR3 length: 11 residues. The CDR3 sequence: CASIDVQTQYF. In DNA form, the CDR3 reads TGTGCCAGCATTGATGTCCAGACCCAGTACTTC.

This clonotype was counted only a few times. The V gene is TRBV10-3, the J gene TRBJ2-3; TRBD1 might be the D (6 bases). Germline V CDR1 and CDR2: ENHRY, SYGVKD. The CDR3 is made up of 16 amino acids. Trimming stripped 10 bases from V and 2 bases from J, with 22 bases between. The CDR3 nucleotides are TGTGCCACTCAACCCCGACAGGACCATACCACAGATACGCAGTATTTT. Translating it yields CATQPRQDHTTDTQYF.

The table lists this clonotype with a few counts. This chain joins TRBV10-3 and TRBJ2-6; TRBD1 matches at 9 bases. Losses at the gene ends were 5 bases for V and 0 bases for J; bases not matched to a gene: 5. This CDR3 spans 17 amino acids. Germline V gene data show CDR1 as ENHRY and CDR2 as SYGVKD. CDR3 sequence reads: CAISLGQGSSGANVLTF. The CDR3 region has the DNA TGTGCCATCAGTTTGGGACAGGGCAGCTCTGGGGCCAACGTCCTGACTTTC.

The V and J genes are TRBV24-1 and TRBJ2-1, with 11 bases aligning to TRBD2. The CDR3 extends over 15 amino acids. Germline-derived CDR1 and CDR2 are KGHDR and SFDVKD. V was pared by 3 bases and J by 9 bases, with 6 bases of the junction left unmatched. The chain's CDR3 is CATSDPSGGRGEQFF. The CDR3 DNA sequence: TGTGCCACCAGTGATCCTAGCGGGGGGCGGGGTGAGCAGTTCTTC.

Many counts were recorded for this clonotype. V gene TRBV20-1 combines with J gene TRBJ2-7, with D maybe TRBD1 (5 bases). The length of the CDR3 is 11 residues. Germline-derived CDR1 and CDR2 are DFQATT and SNEGSKA (reference sequence). Trimming took 2 bases from V and 3 from J, leaving 5 bases between them. CDR3 DNA sequence: TGCAGTGCTAGACAGGGCTACGAGCAGTACTTC. Translated, it gives CSARQGYEQYF.